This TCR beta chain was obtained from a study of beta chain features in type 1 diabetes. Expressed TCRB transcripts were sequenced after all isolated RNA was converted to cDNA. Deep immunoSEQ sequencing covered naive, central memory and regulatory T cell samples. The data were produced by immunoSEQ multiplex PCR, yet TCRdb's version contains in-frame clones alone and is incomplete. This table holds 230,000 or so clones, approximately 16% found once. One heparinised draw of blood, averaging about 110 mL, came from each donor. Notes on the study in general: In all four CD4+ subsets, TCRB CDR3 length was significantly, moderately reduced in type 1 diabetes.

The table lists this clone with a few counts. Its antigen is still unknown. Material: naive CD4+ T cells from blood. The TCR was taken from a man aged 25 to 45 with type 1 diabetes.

CDR3 loop: CASSPATETQYF. In nucleotides, the CDR3 is TGTGCCAGCAGCCCCGCTACGGAGACCCAGTACTTC. The V call is TRBV7-2, the J call TRBJ2-5; no firm D call. Trimming shortened V by 5 bases and J by 5 bases, and 9 bases separated the two germline ends. This CDR3 spans 12 amino acids. The germline gives CDR1 SGHTA, CDR2 FQGNSA.